The 21 T cell receptor beta chains reported below all come from one sample, sequenced in a study of blood T cell repertoires in COVID-19. Profiled with immunoSEQ multiplex PCR; TCRdb holds only in-frame clones, not every one. The sample yields about 110,000 clones, around 80% seen once. What was sequenced was peripheral blood. These receptors came from a man older than 75 with COVID-19, enrolled during active disease.

The J gene is TRBJ2-1, the V gene TRBV11-3, with 8 bases lining up with TRBD2. V shed 4 bases and J 1 base; nucleotides not matched to a gene: 6. CDR3 length equals 16 residues. Germline CDR1 SGHNT, CDR2 YENEEA. Written as DNA, the CDR3 is TGTGCCAGCAGCTCAGGACTAGCCAATTCCTACAATGAGCAGTTCTTC. It specifies CASSSGLANSYNEQFF.

V and J are TRBV6-5 and TRBJ1-5, with 7 bases aligning to TRBD1. The CDR3 loop spans 13 amino acids. The J segment lost 6 bases and the V segment lost 5 bases, leaving 4 bases of the junction unmatched. Germline CDR1 reads MNHEY; CDR2 reads SVGAGI. The CDR3 is CASSTGAGQPQHF. The CDR3 bases are TGTGCCAGCAGTACAGGGGCGGGTCAGCCCCAGCATTTT.

The chain employs TRBV5-1 and TRBJ1-6; 7 bases align to TRBD1. Trimming took 1 base from V and 7 from J; bases not matched to a gene: 8. This CDR3 has 16 residues. CDR1 is SGHRS, CDR2 YFSETQ, per germline. The CDR3 spells CASSLLSTGRNSPLHF. CDR3 DNA: TGCGCCAGCAGCTTGCTATCGACAGGGCGGAATTCACCCCTCCACTTT.

This chain uses TRBV29-1 with TRBJ1-5; no firm D call. Trimming removed 4 bases at V and 3 bases at J, with 13 bases between. Per germline, CDR1 SQVTM and CDR2 ANQGSEA. This CDR3 spans 14 amino acids. CDR3 sequence (DNA): TGCAGCGTTGGGACCGGGAGGTTCAATCAGCCCCAGCATTTT. This translates into CSVGTGRFNQPQHF.

The chain has TRBV6-5 and TRBJ2-7, with 9 bases aligning to TRBD2. Germline CDR1 and CDR2: MNHEY and SVGAGI. The CDR3 totals 14 residues. J was trimmed by 7 bases and V by 0 bases; bases with no gene match: 4. In DNA, the CDR3 is TGTGCCAGCAGTTACTCGGGACTAGCAAATGAGCAGTACTTC. Protein product: CASSYSGLANEQYF.

The chain employs TRBV27 and TRBJ2-7, with 11 bases identical to TRBD2. CDR3 length: 15 residues. The trim removed 6 bases at V and 1 base at J, leaving 5 bases unmatched. Germline V gene lookup returns CDR1 MNHEY and CDR2 SMNVEV (reference sequence). DNA for the CDR3: TGTGCCAGCAGCCTAGCGGGAGGTCTATCCTACGAGCAGTACTTC. Its translation: CASSLAGGLSYEQYF.

This chain links TRBV5-1 with TRBJ2-6; D gene ambiguous. The CDR3 is 15 residues long. Trimming took off 4 bases at V and 2 bases at J, with 10 bases between the two ends. The germline V gene has CDR1 SGHRS and CDR2 YFSETQ. The CDR3 nucleotides are TGCGCCAGCAGCGACATGGGTGCTGGGGCCAACGTCCTGACTTTC. As protein: CASSDMGAGANVLTF. The entire variable domain, with the rest obtained from reference TRBV5-1 and TRBJ2-6, is as follows: KAGVTQTPRYLIKTRGQQVTLSCSPISGHRSVSWYQQTPGQGLQFLFEYFSETQRNKGNFPGRFSGRQFSNSRSEMNVSTLELGDSALYLCASSDMGAGANVLTFGAGSRLTVL.

This chain uses TRBV19 with TRBJ2-2; TRBD2 matches 9 bases. CDR1 is LNHDA and CDR2 is SQIVND in the germline V gene (reference sequence). CDR3 length equals 15 residues. Trimming at V came to 6 bases and at J to 5 bases, leaving 7 bases not matched to a gene. CDR3 bases: TGTGCCAGTAGCCTTGGGCGGGAGGGGACCGGGGAGCTGTTTTTT. This encodes CASSLGREGTGELFF. Filled out from reference TRBV19 and TRBJ2-2, the complete variable domain reads DGGITQSPKYLFRKEGQNVTLSCEQNLNHDAMYWYRQDPGQGLRLIYYSQIVNDFQKGDIAEGYSVSREKKESFPLTVTSAQKNPTAFYLCASSLGREGTGELFFGEGSRLTVL.

This chain connects TRBV20-1 to TRBJ1-2; a weak D match, TRBD1 (6 bases). Deletions cut 6 bases from V and 8 bases from J, with 13 bases between. From germline, CDR1 is DFQATT and CDR2 SNEGSKA (reference sequence). CDR3 size: 11 residues. The CDR3 DNA reads TGCAGTGCGGGTCAGGGGACCGGCTACACCTTC. It translates to CSAGQGTGYTF.

This rearrangement joins TRBV18 to TRBJ1-4; 7 bases fit TRBD1. CDR1 and CDR2 from the germline V gene are KGHSH and LQKENI. The J segment lost 6 bases and the V segment lost 3 bases, leaving 10 bases of the junction unmatched. CDR3 length equals 16 residues. CDR3 in DNA: TGTGCCAGCTCACCTCCCGGGACAGCGGCGTATGAAAAACTGTTTTTT. It yields the protein CASSPPGTAAYEKLFF.

The rearrangement joins TRBV27 to TRBJ1-2; TRBD1 matches at 7 bases. The CDR3 has 15 residues. J gave up 8 bases and V 6 bases, and 15 bases lay outside the gene matches. Looked up from germline, CDR1 is MNHEY and CDR2 is SMNVEV (reference sequence). The CDR3 protein is CASSRTAGQPIGYTF. As DNA, the CDR3 is TGTGCCAGCAGCCGGACTGCGGGACAGCCTATCGGCTACACCTTC.

The table lists this clone with a few counts. The V and J genes are TRBV28 and TRBJ1-2; weak D call: TRBD1 (5 bases). The CDR3 has 13 amino acids. V lost 2 bases and J lost 5, with 9 bases in between. Germline CDR1 reads MDHEN; CDR2 reads SYDVKM. The CDR3 spells CASSLGGEYGYTF. The CDR3 region has the DNA TGTGCCAGCAGTTTAGGGGGGGAGTATGGCTACACCTTC.

V usage is TRBV21-1 and J usage is TRBJ1-5; no DNA check was done on the table's D call, TRBD1. TRBV21-1 is tagged as a pseudogene. This CDR3 has 17 residues. The CDR3 DNA reads as TGTGCCAGCAGCGCCGGACAGGGGCCGGTAAGCAATCAGCCCCAGCATTTT. Encoded protein: CASSAGQGPVSNQPQHF.

The gene calls are TRBV9 and TRBJ2-2, with no clear D. The V gene lost 3 bases and the J gene lost 0 bases, with 6 bases spanning the gap. The CDR3 contains 14 residues. Germline CDR1 SGDLS, CDR2 YYNGEE. CDR3 bases: TGTGCCAGCAGCGCCCGGTCGAACACCGGGGAGCTGTTTTTT. This sequence encodes CASSARSNTGELFF.

In this sample, this clone turned up once. This rearrangement joins TRBV4-2 to TRBJ1-4, with a tentative D call TRBD1 (5 bases). The V gene's germline CDR1 is LGHNA and CDR2 YNFKEQ. With 4 bases removed from V and 8 bases from J, the gap between germline ends came to 11 bases. This CDR3 region has 13 residues. The CDR3 nucleotides are TGTGCCAGCAGCCCGCAGGGTAGAGAAAAACTGTTTTTT. It codes for CASSPQGREKLFF.

This chain links TRBV7-2 with TRBJ1-2, with D uncertain. This CDR3 region has 12 residues. Germline loops: CDR1 SGHTA, CDR2 FQGNSA. The V end was cut by 1 base, the J end by 4 bases, with 4 bases between. The CDR3 is CASSLGLYGYTF. CDR3 DNA: TGTGCCAGCAGCTTAGGTCTCTATGGCTACACCTTC.

The rearrangement links TRBV28 to TRBJ1-4; 7 bases are shared with TRBD1. CDR1 is MDHEN and CDR2 is SYDVKM in the germline V gene. The CDR3 extends over 15 amino acids. The J segment lost 10 bases and the V segment lost 2 bases, leaving 10 bases of the junction unmatched. CDR3 in amino acids: CASSLVNRGLSKLFF. CDR3 in DNA: TGTGCCAGCAGTTTAGTAAACAGGGGATTGTCAAAACTGTTTTTT.

The V and J genes are TRBV29-1 and TRBJ2-7, with D perhaps TRBD2 (5 bases). V lost 2 bases, J lost 3 bases, and 11 bases lay in between. This CDR3 has 13 residues. Germline V gene sequence: CDR1 SQVTM, CDR2 ANQGSEA. CDR3 sequence reads: CSVERGPDYEQYF. In nucleotides, the CDR3 is TGCAGCGTTGAACGCGGGCCAGACTACGAGCAGTACTTC.

V usage is TRBV28 and J usage is TRBJ2-6; tentatively, D is TRBD1 (6 bases). V lost 6 bases, J lost 0 bases, and 15 bases lay in between. Per germline, CDR1 MDHEN and CDR2 SYDVKM. The CDR3 covers 17 residues. In DNA form, the CDR3 reads TGTGCCAGCAGCCCGTATTCACAGGGCTCTGGGGCCAACGTCCTGACTTTC. Amino acids: CASSPYSQGSGANVLTF.

V gene TRBV5-1 combines with J gene TRBJ1-2, with 7 positions matching TRBD1. CDR1 and CDR2 (germline): SGHRS, YFSETQ. The CDR3 extends over 13 amino acids. V shed 4 bases and J 11 bases; nucleotides not matched to a gene: 11. The CDR3 nucleotides are TGCGCCAGCAGCCAGCCCCAGGGGGGTGATTACACCTTC. Amino acid sequence: CASSQPQGGDYTF. The variable domain in full, completed from reference TRBV5-1 and TRBJ1-2, reads KAGVTQTPRYLIKTRGQQVTLSCSPISGHRSVSWYQQTPGQGLQFLFEYFSETQRNKGNFPGRFSGRQFSNSRSEMNVSTLELGDSALYLCASSQPQGGDYTFGSGTRLTVV.

The J gene is TRBJ2-3, the V gene TRBV19, with 13 bases lining up with TRBD2. After removal of 5 bases from V and 0 bases from J, the junction contained 14 bases not matched to a gene. Germline V gene sequence: CDR1 LNHDA, CDR2 SQIVND (reference sequence). The CDR3 spans 20 residues. CDR3 protein: CASSLRLAGGHYSSTDTQYF. The CDR3 nucleotides read TGTGCCAGTAGTCTTCGACTAGCGGGAGGACATTATTCTAGCACAGATACGCAGTATTTT.